This T cell receptor beta chain was observed in a study of CDR3 diversity in severe acne. In germline, CDR1 is SGHDN, CDR2 FVKESK. The ends were cut back, 2 bases at V and 1 base at J, with 8 bases in the middle. This CDR3 comprises 14 residues. TCRdb re-analysed the PCR reads in MiXCR, keeping a single row per CDR3 protein. The table shows 100,000 or so distinct CDR3 sequences, with around 56% occurring only once. The source is a male donor with acne. The chain joins TRBV14 to TRBJ1-1, with unresolved D. The sequenced sample consisted of blood. CDR3 region: CASSQWQQNTEAFF. As DNA, the CDR3 is TGTGCCAGCAGCCAATGGCAGCAGAACACTGAAGCTTTCTTT.